This section outlines one T cell receptor beta chain sequence together with its context. In the source study's methods: Reference gene primer amplification in the assay estimated nucleated cell counts. Clones were sequenced by immunoSEQ multiplex PCR, and TCRdb holds only the in-frame ones, with some missing. The V and J calls and the clone size are those of that table, but D and trimming were determined from the DNA. The table shows tens of thousands of clones, with almost 90% occurring only once. These data originate in a study of blood T cell repertoires in COVID-19. About the study: Acute and convalescent COVID-19 samples came from the United States, Italy and Spain. Nucleic acid was either cDNA or gDNA, and it came from T cells, B-cell-depleted T cells, or PBMCs.

V was shortened by 6 bases and J by 3 bases, with 10 bases between the two germline ends. This CDR3 has 13 residues. The specimen sequenced was peripheral blood. The source is a man in his fifties with acute or convalescent COVID-19. The V and J genes are TRBV12-3 or TRBV12-4 and TRBJ2-3; D is possibly TRBD1 (5 bases). In DNA, the CDR3 is TGTGCCAGCAGCCGAGACAGAACAGATACGCAGTATTTT. It yields the protein CASSRDRTDTQYF.